A selection of T cell receptor beta chains follows, all from one sample in a study of CD8 T cells in Susac syndrome. TCRdb itself ran the immunoSEQ multiplex PCR reads through MiXCR, one entry per CDR3 protein. Of about 130,000 distinct CDR3 sequences listed, roughly 94% are singletons. Sequencing was performed on CD4+ T cells from PBMCs. Source of these receptors: a human donor with multiple sclerosis. The CDR3 runs from the conserved cysteine through the conserved F or W. The order of the fields is J gene, V gene, CDR3 protein.

j_gene: TRBJ2-2
v_gene: TRBV12-3/TRBV12-4
CDR3aa: CASSLAPGELFF

j_gene: TRBJ2-2
v_gene: TRBV5-4
CDR3aa: CASSLEMGRGAELFF

j_gene: TRBJ1-6
v_gene: TRBV30
CDR3aa: CAVDSPLHF

j_gene: TRBJ2-7
v_gene: TRBV18
CDR3aa: CASSPDRNIYEQYF

j_gene: TRBJ2-5
v_gene: TRBV7-9
CDR3aa: CAITGQETQYF

j_gene: TRBJ1-1
v_gene: TRBV18
CDR3aa: CASSNFRDRGISDTEAFF

j_gene: TRBJ2-7
v_gene: TRBV19
CDR3aa: CASSRDYEQYF

j_gene: TRBJ2-2
v_gene: TRBV6-2/TRBV6-3
CDR3aa: CASSVTYPGELFF

j_gene: TRBJ2-2
v_gene: TRBV6-5
CDR3aa: CASSYSSRSPVGRELFF

j_gene: TRBJ1-1
v_gene: TRBV6-1
CDR3aa: CASSTVTGVNLNTEAFF

j_gene: TRBJ1-5
v_gene: TRBV19
CDR3aa: CASSSTQGAPPQPQHF

j_gene: TRBJ2-7
v_gene: TRBV19
CDR3aa: CASSIPLGASGGYEQYF

j_gene: TRBJ1-2
v_gene: TRBV19
CDR3aa: CASSGMEDGYTF

j_gene: TRBJ1-2
v_gene: TRBV19
CDR3aa: CASSIEGQIYGYTF

j_gene: TRBJ1-1
v_gene: TRBV7-2
CDR3aa: CASSLTGFGTEAFF

j_gene: TRBJ1-1
v_gene: TRBV7-9
CDR3aa: CASSGRATGAKWAEAFF

j_gene: TRBJ2-7
v_gene: TRBV7-2
CDR3aa: CASSFQRGVTYEQYF

j_gene: TRBJ2-2
v_gene: TRBV24-1
CDR3aa: CATSDSGKSGELFF